This T cell receptor beta chain was observed in a study of Ad26.COV2.S vaccination and SARS-CoV-2 variants. About the research overall: Dosing was one shot or two shots 56 days apart.

About this clone itself: Its antigen is as yet unknown.

The CDR3 has 13 residues. Germline values: CDR1 SGHAT, CDR2 FQNNGV. V was pared by 3 bases and J by 2 bases, with 8 bases between. Generated by immunoSEQ multiplex PCR, the TCRdb table keeps only in-frame clones and is missing some. The data contain some 390,000 clones, approximately 91% of them singletons. Study-wide results and caveats: Breadth measured for non-spike TCRs was similar across vaccine and placebo recipients.

Noted treatment: some 19 received Ad26.COV2.S at low or high dose, single or two shots; 5 received placebo; per-sample allocation not given. Sampling was performed 63 days after the first vaccine or placebo injection. The receptor was isolated from a person between 18 and 65 years old who received the Ad26.COV2.S COVID-19 vaccine or a placebo. The source material was peripheral blood, sampled in a trial of Ad26.COV2.S vaccine versus placebo. The chain combines TRBV11-2 with TRBJ2-7; the D gene could be TRBD1 or TRBD2 (5 bases each). The CDR3 DNA reads as TGTGCCAGCAGCTTGGGACGGGCCTACGAGCAGTACTTC. Its translation is CASSLGRAYEQYF.